Presented here are 19 T cell receptor beta chains from one specimen sequenced in a study of blood T cell repertoires in COVID-19. Assay used: immunoSEQ multiplex PCR; TCRdb lists only in-frame clones, some missing. The table records under 110,000 clones, about two thirds of them present only once. Specimen: peripheral blood. Every receptor here comes from a human donor with acute or convalescent COVID-19. The donor label of this sample is uncertain.

This clone occurred once. V usage is TRBV29-1 and J usage is TRBJ1-1; D is unresolved. Germline values: CDR1 SQVTM, CDR2 ANQGSEA. V lost 2 bases and J lost 1, with 8 bases in between. CDR3 length equals 13 residues. The CDR3 protein is CSVEQVENTEAFF. The CDR3 coding sequence is TGCAGCGTTGAACAGGTCGAGAACACTGAAGCTTTCTTT.

This clone was seen just once. CDR3 nucleotide sequence: TGTGCCACCAGTGATTTGTGGGCCAGCACAGATACGCAGTATTTT. Protein sequence: CATSDLWASTDTQYF. The rearrangement uses TRBV24-1 and TRBJ2-3; D uncertain. Germline values: CDR1 KGHDR, CDR2 SFDVKD. V lost 0 bases, J lost 0 bases, and 6 bases lay in between. The CDR3 is made up of 15 amino acids.

This clone has ten or more counts. V usage is TRBV6-1 and J usage is TRBJ1-2; D perhaps matches TRBD1 (6 bases). Trimming shortened V by 2 bases and J by 5 bases, and 12 bases separated the two germline ends. Germline V gives CDR1 MNHNS, CDR2 SASEGT. This CDR3 region has 14 residues. The DNA for the CDR3 is TGTGCCAGCAGTGAATCTAGGACAGTATATGGCTACACCTTC. Amino acids: CASSESRTVYGYTF.

A note on this clone: This specimen includes other DNA sequences encoding the same CDR3. This sequence joins TRBV7-2 and TRBJ2-3; 7 bases agree with TRBD2. Germline lookup yields CDR1 SGHTA and CDR2 FQGNSA. This CDR3 has 14 amino acids. Germline trimming cut 1 base from V and 4 bases from J; bases unmatched to any gene: 2. CDR3 region: CASSLGLASDTQYF. DNA of the CDR3: TGTGCCAGCAGCTTAGGACTAGCATCAGATACGCAGTATTTT. The variable domain in full, with the rest retrieved from reference TRBV7-2 and TRBJ2-3, is GAGVSQSPSNKVTEKGKDVELRCDPISGHTALYWYRQSLGQGLEFLIYFQGNSAPDKSGLPSDRFSAERTGGSVSTLTIQRTQQEDSAVYLCASSLGLASDTQYFGPGTRLTVL.

Notes on this clone: One end of the junction is discordant with germline, which a read error may explain. The chain carries TRBV7-7 and TRBJ2-5; 8 bases are shared with TRBD2. Germline lookup yields CDR1 SSHAT and CDR2 FNYEAQ (reference sequence). CDR3 size: 15 residues. In DNA form, the CDR3 reads TGTGCTAGCAGCTTTGGACGGGGGGGCCAAGAGACCCAGTACTTC. Translated, it gives CASSFGRGGQETQYF.

This chain uses TRBV12-5 with TRBJ2-3; D not certain. Germline V gene lookup returns CDR1 LGHNT and CDR2 FRNRAP. The CDR3 covers 13 residues. Trimming pared 1 base from V and 5 bases from J, leaving 7 bases between. The CDR3 reads CASGLAAKDTQYF. CDR3 DNA sequence: TGTGCTAGTGGTTTGGCCGCTAAAGATACGCAGTATTTT. Together with reference TRBV12-5 and TRBJ2-3, the CDR3 gives the full variable domain: DARVTQTPRHKVTEMGQEVTMRCQPILGHNTVFWYRQTMMQGLELLAYFRNRAPLDDSGMPKDRFSAEMPDATLATLKIQPSEPRDSAVYFCASGLAAKDTQYFGPGTRLTVL.

The rearrangement links TRBV4-1 to TRBJ1-4; D unclear. Germline values: CDR1 MGHRA, CDR2 YSYEKL. The V gene lost 0 bases and the J gene lost 8 bases, with 22 bases spanning the gap. The CDR3 totals 18 residues. CDR3 sequence: CASSQDSGSRGFVEKLFF. CDR3 nucleotides: TGCGCCAGCAGCCAAGATAGCGGTTCTAGAGGTTTCGTAGAAAAACTGTTTTTT.

The V and J genes are TRBV11-2 and TRBJ2-2; tentatively, D is TRBD1 (5 bases). The CDR3 covers 15 residues. Germline lookup yields CDR1 SGHAT and CDR2 FQNNGV. The V and J ends lost 3 bases and 4 bases respectively, with 12 bases between them. CDR3 in DNA: TGTGCCAGCAGCTTTAAGGGGTCGAGCACCGGGGAGCTGTTTTTT. Residues: CASSFKGSSTGELFF.

This clone showed up just once. The genes are TRBV7-9 and TRBJ1-4; D may be TRBD1 (6 bases). The CDR3 spans 14 residues. In germline, CDR1 is SEHNR, CDR2 FQNEAQ (reference sequence). V was cut by 4 bases and J by 8 bases, with 14 bases left in between. DNA of the CDR3: TGTGCCAGCAGCTCGTCCGGGACAACGGAAAAACTGTTTTTT. It encodes CASSSSGTTEKLFF.

The gene calls are TRBV11-2 and TRBJ1-1; no clear D. Germline CDR1 is SGHAT and CDR2 is FQNNGV. The V gene lost 4 bases and the J gene lost 11 bases, with 11 bases spanning the gap. The CDR3 contains 11 residues. CDR3 loop: CASSSGPGAFF. In DNA form, the CDR3 reads TGTGCCAGCAGCTCTGGGCCTGGGGCTTTCTTT. Combining the CDR3 with reference TRBV11-2 and TRBJ1-1 gives the whole variable domain EAGVAQSPRYKIIEKRQSVAFWCNPISGHATLYWYQQILGQGPKLLIQFQNNGVVDDSQLPKDRFSAERLKGVDSTLKIQPAKLEDSAVYLCASSSGPGAFFGQGTRLTVV.

The chain carries TRBV7-9 and TRBJ1-3, with a tentative D call TRBD1 (6 bases). The CDR3 loop spans 14 amino acids. V was cut by 5 bases and J by 3 bases, with 11 bases left in between. Germline V gene data show CDR1 as SEHNR and CDR2 as FQNEAQ (reference sequence). The CDR3 here is CASSRGQLGNTIYF. CDR3 coding DNA: TGTGCCAGCAGCCGTGGACAGCTTGGAAACACCATATATTTT.

The chain joins TRBV4-1 to TRBJ1-3; 7 positions match TRBD1. CDR1 is MGHRA, CDR2 YSYEKL, per germline. The length of the CDR3 is 17 residues. Trimming at V came to 2 bases and at J to 4 bases, leaving 11 bases not matched to a gene. The CDR3 DNA reads as TGCGCCAGCAGCCAAAGGGTACTACAGGGGAACGGAAACACCATATATTTT. This codes for CASSQRVLQGNGNTIYF.

The V and J genes are TRBV4-1 and TRBJ1-2; D gene ambiguous. The ends were cut back, 1 base at V and 5 bases at J, with 17 bases in the middle. The germline CDR1 and CDR2 sequences are MGHRA and YSYEKL. The CDR3 has 16 residues. DNA for the CDR3: TGCGCCAGCAGCCAAGTTGCGGGGAGCTCAGGTTATGGCTACACCTTC. Protein: CASSQVAGSSGYGYTF.

This sequence joins TRBV7-6 and TRBJ2-2; maybe TRBD2 (7 bases). Looked up from germline, CDR1 is SGHVS and CDR2 is FNYEAQ. The CDR3 extends over 15 amino acids. The V gene lost 0 bases and the J gene lost 6 bases, with 11 bases spanning the gap. CDR3 nucleotides: TGTGCCAGCAGCTTAGCGGGGGGGCCCGCCGGGGAGCTGTTTTTT. Amino acid sequence: CASSLAGGPAGELFF.

The gene calls are TRBV19 and TRBJ1-1, with TRBD1 identical over 8 bases. Germline CDR1 and CDR2: LNHDA and SQIVND (reference sequence). This CDR3 has 13 residues. The CDR3 DNA is TGTGCTTCACACGACAGGGGTGCGGCTGAAGCTTTCTTT. It translates to CASHDRGAAEAFF.

The V gene is TRBV4-2, the J gene TRBJ1-2; a weak D match, TRBD1 (5 bases). Looked up from germline, CDR1 is LGHNA and CDR2 is YNFKEQ. V lost 3 bases to trimming and J lost 4 bases, with 12 bases between them. CDR3 length: 14 amino acids. The CDR3 nucleotides are TGTGCCAGCAGCCAGGAGCAGGGAGGCTATGGCTACACCTTC. It yields the protein CASSQEQGGYGYTF.

Many counts were recorded for this clone. The V call is TRBV7-9, the J call TRBJ1-1, with 7 bases lining up with TRBD1. The CDR3 has 15 residues. The trim removed 4 bases at V and 6 bases at J, leaving 11 bases unmatched. The germline V gene has CDR1 SEHNR and CDR2 FQNEAQ (reference sequence). In DNA form, the CDR3 reads TGTGCCAGCAGCTCAGGACAGGCCCAAGGATCTGAAGCTTTCTTT. Amino acid sequence: CASSSGQAQGSEAFF.

V is TRBV7-9 and J is TRBJ2-2, with 9 positions matching TRBD1. With V trimmed by 4 bases and J by 1 base, 4 bases remained unmatched. Germline CDR1 reads SEHNR; CDR2 reads FQNEAQ (reference sequence). This CDR3 spans 16 amino acids. The DNA of the CDR3 is TGTGCCAGCAGCTCGTGGGACAGGGAGAACACCGGGGAGCTGTTTTTT. This codes for CASSSWDRENTGELFF.

The chain joins TRBV18 to TRBJ2-1; D is ambiguous. V lost 6 bases and J 0 bases, leaving 9 bases between the germline ends. Looked up from germline, CDR1 is KGHSH and CDR2 is LQKENI. The CDR3 totals 14 residues. The CDR3 spells CASSTSSSYNEQFF. The DNA for the CDR3 is TGTGCCAGCTCCACTTCTAGCTCCTACAATGAGCAGTTCTTC.